This is a list of T cell receptor beta chains from one sample in a study of response to subunit inactivated influenza vaccine. TCRdb used MiXCR to reprocess the RT-PCR reads, holding one entry per CDR3 protein. The profile shows more than 700,000 distinct CDR3 sequences, about 20% of them singletons. Here the sequenced sample was PBMCs from blood, taken about 5 days after vaccination. Receptor source: a man in his fifties who received an inactivated influenza vaccine. Each CDR3 is given with its conserved first and last residue. D genes are given only for firm matches. Only some rows state a clone size, as once, few, many or a class for expanded clones.

TGTGCCAGCAGTTACTCAGCTAGCGGGAGTGGTAAGCAGTACTTC,CASSYSASGSGKQYF,TRBD2,NA,TRBV6-5,TRBJ2-7
TGTGCCAGCAGTTCGGACAGGGGGCATGGCTACACCTTC,CASSSDRGHGYTF,TRBD1,few,TRBV2,TRBJ1-2
TGCGCCAGCAGATCTTTGGGGAACTATGGCTACACCTTC,CASRSLGNYGYTF,NA,NA,TRBV4-3,TRBJ1-2
TGTGCCAGCAGCCCCGGGACTAGCGGGTCCGGGGAGCTGTTTTTT,CASSPGTSGSGELFF,TRBD2,few,TRBV4-2,TRBJ2-2
TGCAGTGCTAGAGGCCTATTACTAGCGGACCAAGAGACCCAGTACTTC,CSARGLLLADQETQYF,TRBD2,NA,TRBV20-1,TRBJ2-5
TGTGCCAGCAGCCTGGGGACTAAAGATACGCAGTATTTT,CASSLGTKDTQYF,TRBD2,many,TRBV5-6,TRBJ2-3
TGTGCCAGCAAGAGGAGACTCCTGCAAGAGACCCAGTACTTC,CASKRRLLQETQYF,NA,NA,TRBV6-1,TRBJ2-5
TGCGCCAGCAGCTTGTGGGGACTGACAGATACGCAGTATTTT,CASSLWGLTDTQYF,NA,few,TRBV5-1,TRBJ2-3
TGCGCCAGCAGCCAGGTTTCTAGCGGGGTTAGAGATACGCAGTATTTT,CASSQVSSGVRDTQYF,TRBD2,NA,TRBV4-3,TRBJ2-3
TGCGCCAGCAGCTTGCAGGGGAGTACTAATGAAAAACTGTTTTTT,CASSLQGSTNEKLFF,NA,NA,TRBV5-1,TRBJ1-4
TGTGCCAGCATCACTAGCGGGGGGGCCGCCGTTAATGAGCAGTTCTTC,CASITSGGAAVNEQFF,TRBD2,NA,TRBV11-2,TRBJ2-1
TGTGCCAGCACCATACAGCGCAATCAGCCCCAGCATTTT,CASTIQRNQPQHF,NA,NA,TRBV2,TRBJ1-5
TGTGCCAGCAGCCCTGGGACTAGCGGAAAGGGCCGCTCAGTTGAGCAGTTCTTC,CASSPGTSGKGRSVEQFF,TRBD2,NA,TRBV11-2,TRBJ2-1
TGTGCCAGCAGTTTTACTACGCAGTATTTT,CASSFTTQYF,NA,few,TRBV12-3/TRBV12-4,TRBJ2-3
TGTGCCAGCTCACCCTTTCGCATGGACTCCTACGAGCAGTACTTC,CASSPFRMDSYEQYF,NA,NA,TRBV18,TRBJ2-7
TGCAGCGGCGAAGGGCAGGTAAATGAGCAGTTCTTC,CSGEGQVNEQFF,NA,many,TRBV29-1,TRBJ2-1
TGTGCCAGCAGAATAGACTCCTACAATGAGCAGTTCTTC,CASRIDSYNEQFF,NA,NA,TRBV6-2/TRBV6-3,TRBJ2-1
TGCAGTGCCCGACAGGGGGCTAGTCAAAGGGAGACCCAGTACTTC,CSARQGASQRETQYF,TRBD1,NA,TRBV20-1,TRBJ2-5
TGCGCCAGCAGCTTCGGGACCCCCCCAGATACGCAGTATTTT,CASSFGTPPDTQYF,NA,few,TRBV5-1,TRBJ2-3
TGTGCCAGCAGGGGACAGGGCTTGAACACTGAAGCTTTCTTT,CASRGQGLNTEAFF,TRBD1,few,TRBV12-3/TRBV12-4,TRBJ1-1